This T cell receptor beta chain was identified in a study of Graves' ophthalmopathy and Graves' hyperthyroidism. Active ophthalmopathy (CAS at least 3, NOSPECS at least 4), lasting under 3 months. Patients were excluded if they had other autoimmune diseases or uncontrolled infections, and likewise if pregnancy or lactation applied. PBMCs originated in approximately 9.2 ml of fresh peripheral blood. The CDR3 is 14 amino acids. Germline V gene lookup returns CDR1 WSHSY and CDR2 SAAADI. Concerning this clonotype: The junction and the germline gene differ at one end; a read error may be behind it.

RNA transcripts were the template, and TCR beta CDR3 regions were amplified from them. First-round RT-PCR used HTBI primers; second-round multiplex PCR followed. TCRdb re-derived calls from the multiplex PCR reads in MiXCR, one entry per CDR3 protein. Among around 660,000 distinct CDR3 sequences listed, about 41% were seen once. The sequence derives from an adult man with Graves' ophthalmopathy. The chain has TRBV10-2 and TRBJ1-4; 7 nucleotides agree with TRBD1. Material: peripheral blood. The CDR3 nucleotides are TGTGCCAGCAGGGGGACCGAGACTAATGAAAAACTGTTTTTT. This gives the protein CASRGTETNEKLFF.